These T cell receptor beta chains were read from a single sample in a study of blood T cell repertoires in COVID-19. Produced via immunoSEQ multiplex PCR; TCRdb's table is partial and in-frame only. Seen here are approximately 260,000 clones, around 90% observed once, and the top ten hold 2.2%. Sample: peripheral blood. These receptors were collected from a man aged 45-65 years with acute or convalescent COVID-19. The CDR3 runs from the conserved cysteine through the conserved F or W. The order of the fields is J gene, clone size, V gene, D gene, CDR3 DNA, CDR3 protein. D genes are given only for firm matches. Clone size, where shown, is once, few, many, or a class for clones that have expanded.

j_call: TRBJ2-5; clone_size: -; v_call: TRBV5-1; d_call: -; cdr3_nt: TGCGCCCGCAGCGGAGGGGGGGGATCCCAAGAGACCCAGTACTTC; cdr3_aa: CARSGGGGSQETQYF
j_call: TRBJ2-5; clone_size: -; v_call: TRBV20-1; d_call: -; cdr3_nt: TGCAGTGCTCCGCCGGGAGAGACCCAGTACTTC; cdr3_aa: CSAPPGETQYF
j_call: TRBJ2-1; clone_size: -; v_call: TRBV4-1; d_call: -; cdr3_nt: TGCGCCAGCAGCCAGCTAACTCTACATGAGCAGTTCTTC; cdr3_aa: CASSQLTLHEQFF
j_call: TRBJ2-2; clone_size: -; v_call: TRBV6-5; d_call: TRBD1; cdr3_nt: TGTGCCAGCACTAGAGGGACAGGGAACACCGGGGAGCTGTTTTTT; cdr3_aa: CASTRGTGNTGELFF
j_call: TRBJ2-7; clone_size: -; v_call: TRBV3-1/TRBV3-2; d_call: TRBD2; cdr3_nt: TGTGCCAGCAGCCAACTAGCGGGGGGCCGCCCGAACTACGAGCAGTACTTC; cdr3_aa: CASSQLAGGRPNYEQYF
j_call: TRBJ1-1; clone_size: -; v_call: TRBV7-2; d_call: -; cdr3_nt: TGTGCCAGCAGCCGTGACAGAACCCCGGGGGCTGAAGCTTTCTTT; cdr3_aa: CASSRDRTPGAEAFF
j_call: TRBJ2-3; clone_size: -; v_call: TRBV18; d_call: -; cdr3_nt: TGTGCCAGCTCACCATTCCCTTCAGGGGATACGCAGTATTTT; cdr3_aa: CASSPFPSGDTQYF
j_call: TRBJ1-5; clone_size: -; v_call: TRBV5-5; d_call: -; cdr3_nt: TGTGCCAGCAGCTTGTCAGGGAATCAGCCCCAGCATTTT; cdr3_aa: CASSLSGNQPQHF
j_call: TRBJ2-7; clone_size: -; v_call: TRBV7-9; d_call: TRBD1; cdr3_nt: TGTGCCAGCAGCCTAAGACTGGGGACAGGACCCTCCTACGAGCAGTACTTC; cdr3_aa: CASSLRLGTGPSYEQYF
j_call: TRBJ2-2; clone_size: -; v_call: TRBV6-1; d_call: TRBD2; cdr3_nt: TGTGCCAGCAGTGAAGTGGTAGCGGGGGCCTTGAACACCGGGGAGCTGTTTTTT; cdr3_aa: CASSEVVAGALNTGELFF
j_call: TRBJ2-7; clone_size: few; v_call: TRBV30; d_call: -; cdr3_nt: TGTGCCTGCAGGGAAGGCACGCTGGGGCAGTACTTC; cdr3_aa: CACREGTLGQYF
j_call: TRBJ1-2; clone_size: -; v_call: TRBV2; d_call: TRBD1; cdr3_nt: TGTGCCAGCAGGGATAGGGGACAGTCCTATGGCTACACCTTC; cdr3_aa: CASRDRGQSYGYTF
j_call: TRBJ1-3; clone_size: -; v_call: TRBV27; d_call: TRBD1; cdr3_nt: TGTGCCAGCAGTTTAAATCCCAGGGGGTCCGGAAACACCATATATTTT; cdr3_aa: CASSLNPRGSGNTIYF
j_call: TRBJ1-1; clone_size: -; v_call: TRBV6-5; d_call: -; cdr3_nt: TGTGCCAGCAGTTACTCCCCACGATTACAGAACACTGAAGCTTTCTTT; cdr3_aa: CASSYSPRLQNTEAFF
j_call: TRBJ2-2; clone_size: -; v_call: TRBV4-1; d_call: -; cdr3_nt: TGCGCCAGCAGCCAGGGATGGGGGCCGGGGACCGGGGAGCTGTTTTTT; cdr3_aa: CASSQGWGPGTGELFF
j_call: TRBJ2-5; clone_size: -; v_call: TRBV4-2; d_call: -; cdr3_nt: TGTGCCAGCAGCCAAGACAAGCGGGTGGGAGAGACCCAGTACTTC; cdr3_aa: CASSQDKRVGETQYF
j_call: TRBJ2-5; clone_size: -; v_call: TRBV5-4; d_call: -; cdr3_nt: TGTGCCAGCAGATCCCCAGCGGGAGAGACCCAGTACTTC; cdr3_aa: CASRSPAGETQYF
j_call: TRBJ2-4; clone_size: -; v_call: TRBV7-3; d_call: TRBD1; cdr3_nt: TGTGCCAGCAGCTCCTCGCCCGGGACAGGGAACATTCAGTACTTC; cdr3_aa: CASSSSPGTGNIQYF